This T cell receptor beta chain originates from a study of shared clonotypes between healthy human individuals. Study summary: Per-donor plates numbered three CD4 naive, three CD4 memory, two CD8 naive and one CD8 memory.

Trimming took off 3 bases at V and 5 bases at J, with 18 bases between the two ends. The germline CDR1 and CDR2 sequences are SGHDT and YYEEEE. There are 15 residues in the CDR3. Sequencing was performed with immunoSEQ multiplex PCR; in TCRdb, only in-frame clones are kept and a portion is missing. The sample has fewer than 3 million clones; under 95% are singletons. This chain joins TRBV5-6 and TRBJ2-7; perhaps TRBD2 as D (6 bases). The sequenced sample consisted of naive CD4+ T cells from PBMCs. Noted subset: CD45RA+ positively selected. The origin of this receptor is a man younger than 35 in good health. Some clones in this sample may be carry-over from other donors' samples. CDR3 sequence: CASSWGVKRSDEQYF. Here the CDR3 DNA reads TGTGCCAGCAGCTGGGGGGTAAAGAGGAGCGACGAGCAGTACTTC.